This T cell receptor beta chain derives from a study of blood T cell repertoires in COVID-19. Profiled with immunoSEQ multiplex PCR; TCRdb holds only in-frame clones, not every one. The table shows 150,000 to 200,000 clones, with around nine tenths occurring only once. Germline CDR1 is KGHSH and CDR2 is LQKENI. The junction had 9 bases not matched to a gene; V was cut back by 3 bases and J by 9 bases. The CDR3 covers 15 residues. Two negative PCRs, clearance, or symptom resolution characterized the recovered Cohort 3 donors. V is TRBV18 and J is TRBJ2-1; 9 bases agree with TRBD2. The sample was PBMCs or T cells enriched from blood (not recorded which). The clonotype was recovered from a woman in her forties or fifties who had recovered from COVID-19. The CDR3 DNA follows: TGTGCCAGCTCACCCCGCGGGGGGGCCGGGGTTGAGCAGTTCTTC. Its translation is CASSPRGGAGVEQFF.